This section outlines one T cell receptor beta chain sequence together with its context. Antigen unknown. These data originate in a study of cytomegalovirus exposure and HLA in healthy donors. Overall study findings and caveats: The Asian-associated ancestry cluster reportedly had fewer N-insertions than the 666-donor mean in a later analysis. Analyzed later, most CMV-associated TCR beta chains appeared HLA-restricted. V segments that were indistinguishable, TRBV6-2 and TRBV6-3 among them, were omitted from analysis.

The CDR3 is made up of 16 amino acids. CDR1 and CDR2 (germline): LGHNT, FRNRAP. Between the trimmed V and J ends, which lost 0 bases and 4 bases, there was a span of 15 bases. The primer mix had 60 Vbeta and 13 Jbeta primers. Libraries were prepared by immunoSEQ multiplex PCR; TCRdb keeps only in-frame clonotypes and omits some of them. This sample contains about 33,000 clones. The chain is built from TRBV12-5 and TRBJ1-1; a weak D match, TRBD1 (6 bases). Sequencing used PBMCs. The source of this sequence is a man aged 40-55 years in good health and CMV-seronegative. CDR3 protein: CASGLVLGRGSTEAFF. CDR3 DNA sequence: TGTGCTAGTGGTTTGGTACTCGGCAGGGGATCCACTGAAGCTTTCTTT.